Listed below are T cell receptor beta chains from one sample, sequenced in a study of cytomegalovirus exposure and HLA in healthy donors. Data came from immunoSEQ multiplex PCR; TCRdb stores just in-frame clones and leaves some out. This table holds more than 150,000 clones, about 79% found once. The sample taken for sequencing was PBMCs. These receptors were obtained from a girl aged 2-10 years in good health and CMV-seropositive. Both conserved end residues are part of each CDR3. Fields, in order: D gene, clone size, J gene, V gene, CDR3 length, CDR3 DNA, CDR3 protein. The D gene is left open where the match is weak. Clone size is not always given. Where it is, it says once, few, many or a class for expanded clones.

D gene: -
clone size: -
J gene: TRBJ2-4
V gene: TRBV27
CDR3 length: 14
CDR3 DNA: TGTGCCAGCAGAGGCTGGGGCACCCAAAACATTCAGTACTTC
CDR3 protein: CASRGWGTQNIQYF

D gene: -
clone size: -
J gene: TRBJ2-3
V gene: TRBV7-2
CDR3 length: 13
CDR3 DNA: TGTGCCAGCAGCTTATCAGGCACAGATACGCAGTATTTT
CDR3 protein: CASSLSGTDTQYF

D gene: TRBD2
clone size: -
J gene: TRBJ2-5
V gene: TRBV30
CDR3 length: 15
CDR3 DNA: TGTGCCTGGGAGAGGGTAGCGGGAGAATGGGAGACCCAGTACTTC
CDR3 protein: CAWERVAGEWETQYF

D gene: -
clone size: -
J gene: TRBJ2-1
V gene: TRBV7-9
CDR3 length: 13
CDR3 DNA: TGTGCCAGCAGCTTATTGGTAGACAATGAGCAGTTCTTC
CDR3 protein: CASSLLVDNEQFF

D gene: TRBD2
clone size: -
J gene: TRBJ2-1
V gene: TRBV30
CDR3 length: 12
CDR3 DNA: TGTGCCTGGAAGCGGGAGGGGAATGAGCAGTTCTTC
CDR3 protein: CAWKREGNEQFF

D gene: TRBD1
clone size: -
J gene: TRBJ2-1
V gene: TRBV11-2
CDR3 length: 17
CDR3 DNA: TGTGCCAGCAGCTTCTCGACCGGGACAGGGACGTTGAATGAGCAGTTCTTC
CDR3 protein: CASSFSTGTGTLNEQFF

D gene: TRBD1
clone size: -
J gene: TRBJ1-3
V gene: TRBV5-1
CDR3 length: 16
CDR3 DNA: TGCGCCAGCAGCTGGACAGGGTCGAGCTCTGGAAACACCATATATTTT
CDR3 protein: CASSWTGSSSGNTIYF

D gene: -
clone size: many
J gene: TRBJ1-1
V gene: TRBV5-1
CDR3 length: 15
CDR3 DNA: TGCGCCAGCAGCTTGGTAGCAGGGTGGGGCACTGAAGCTTTCTTT
CDR3 protein: CASSLVAGWGTEAFF

D gene: -
clone size: -
J gene: TRBJ2-2
V gene: TRBV6-6
CDR3 length: 15
CDR3 DNA: TGTGCCAGCAGTTCCACACAGGGATCCACCGGGGAGCTGTTTTTT
CDR3 protein: CASSSTQGSTGELFF

D gene: -
clone size: -
J gene: TRBJ2-1
V gene: TRBV15
CDR3 length: 16
CDR3 DNA: TGTGCCACCAGCAGACGACAGATGAGGTCGAACAATGAGCAGTTCTTC
CDR3 protein: CATSRRQMRSNNEQFF

D gene: -
clone size: -
J gene: TRBJ1-3
V gene: TRBV4-1
CDR3 length: 17
CDR3 DNA: TGCGCCAGCAGCCAAGATTTTGCTGCTACCTCTGGAAACACCATATATTTT
CDR3 protein: CASSQDFAATSGNTIYF

D gene: TRBD2
clone size: -
J gene: TRBJ2-7
V gene: TRBV6-7
CDR3 length: 22
CDR3 DNA: TGTGCCAGCAGTTACTCGAAACTAGCGAGCGGGAGGGCCTTGGTCCCTACCTACGAGCAGTACTTC
CDR3 protein: CASSYSKLASGRALVPTYEQYF

D gene: TRBD1
clone size: -
J gene: TRBJ2-1
V gene: TRBV5-1
CDR3 length: 20
CDR3 DNA: TGCGCCAGCAGCTTTCACCGGGACAGGGGTTCCCTAAGCTCCTACAATGAGCAGTTCTTC
CDR3 protein: CASSFHRDRGSLSSYNEQFF

D gene: -
clone size: -
J gene: TRBJ1-3
V gene: TRBV5-1
CDR3 length: 15
CDR3 DNA: TGCGCCAGCAGCTTACGGGGGACGGACCGAAACACCATATATTTT
CDR3 protein: CASSLRGTDRNTIYF

D gene: -
clone size: -
J gene: TRBJ2-2
V gene: TRBV7-2
CDR3 length: 14
CDR3 DNA: TGTGCCAGCAGCTTAATTAGGGGGTCCGGGGAGCTGTTTTTT
CDR3 protein: CASSLIRGSGELFF

D gene: -
clone size: -
J gene: TRBJ1-5
V gene: TRBV4-1
CDR3 length: 15
CDR3 DNA: TGCGCCAGCAGCCAAGTCGGACAGAGAAATCAGCCCCAGCATTTT
CDR3 protein: CASSQVGQRNQPQHF

D gene: TRBD1
clone size: -
J gene: TRBJ1-2
V gene: TRBV28
CDR3 length: 15
CDR3 DNA: TGTGCCAGCAGTTTACCCGACAGGGCTTACTATGGCTACACCTTC
CDR3 protein: CASSLPDRAYYGYTF

D gene: TRBD1
clone size: -
J gene: TRBJ2-7
V gene: TRBV27
CDR3 length: 14
CDR3 DNA: TGTGCCAGCACTCCTAGGACAGGGTCCTACGAGCAGTACTTC
CDR3 protein: CASTPRTGSYEQYF

D gene: -
clone size: -
J gene: TRBJ1-2
V gene: TRBV19
CDR3 length: 11
CDR3 DNA: TGTGCCAGTAGATCTGAGCGGGGCTACACCTTC
CDR3 protein: CASRSERGYTF

D gene: -
clone size: few
J gene: TRBJ1-1
V gene: TRBV10-3
CDR3 length: 19
CDR3 DNA: TGTGCCATCAGTGAGCGTTTGCACGGACGGGAGGATATGAACACTGAAGCTTTCTTT
CDR3 protein: CAISERLHGREDMNTEAFF

D gene: TRBD2
clone size: once
J gene: TRBJ2-3
V gene: TRBV19
CDR3 length: 17
CDR3 DNA: TGTGCCAGTAGTATATTCGGGACTAGCGGGTTCACAGATACGCAGTATTTT
CDR3 protein: CASSIFGTSGFTDTQYF

D gene: -
clone size: few
J gene: TRBJ2-3
V gene: TRBV6-1
CDR3 length: 14
CDR3 DNA: TGTGCCTCCGTGGACGGGGTCCCCCCAGATACGCAGTATTTT
CDR3 protein: CASVDGVPPDTQYF

D gene: TRBD1
clone size: -
J gene: TRBJ2-2
V gene: TRBV13
CDR3 length: 15
CDR3 DNA: TGTGCCAGCAGCCTCCACAGGGGGCAGGCCGGGGAGCTGTTTTTT
CDR3 protein: CASSLHRGQAGELFF

D gene: TRBD2
clone size: -
J gene: TRBJ2-2
V gene: TRBV6-4
CDR3 length: 17
CDR3 DNA: TGTGCCAGCAGTGACTCTAGGGAGGGAGCGAACACCGGGGAGCTGTTTTTT
CDR3 protein: CASSDSREGANTGELFF